The clone carrying this T cell receptor (beta chain) occurred once. Its cognate antigen is unknown. This specimen comes from a study of T cell responses to AZD1222 COVID-19 vaccine. The study, taken as a whole, reports: Seropositivity was recorded at baseline in only 6 or 7 AZD1222 recipients.

V lost 5 bases to trimming and J lost 6 bases, with 22 bases between them. Per the germline V gene, CDR1 is PRHDT and CDR2 is FYEKMQ (reference sequence). The CDR3 length is 16 residues. Profiling relied on immunoSEQ multiplex PCR, and the TCRdb table lists in-frame clones only, not all of them. The sample has about 120,000 clones; about 90% are singletons. This sample comprised peripheral blood, obtained on day 0 of AZD1222 vaccination. This chain links TRBV13 with TRBJ1-2; weak D call: TRBD1 (6 bases). This TCR came from an adult in good health. CDR3 amino acids: CASSARGQEAVDGYTF. The CDR3 bases are TGTGCCAGCAGCGCCCGGGGACAAGAGGCCGTTGATGGCTACACCTTC.